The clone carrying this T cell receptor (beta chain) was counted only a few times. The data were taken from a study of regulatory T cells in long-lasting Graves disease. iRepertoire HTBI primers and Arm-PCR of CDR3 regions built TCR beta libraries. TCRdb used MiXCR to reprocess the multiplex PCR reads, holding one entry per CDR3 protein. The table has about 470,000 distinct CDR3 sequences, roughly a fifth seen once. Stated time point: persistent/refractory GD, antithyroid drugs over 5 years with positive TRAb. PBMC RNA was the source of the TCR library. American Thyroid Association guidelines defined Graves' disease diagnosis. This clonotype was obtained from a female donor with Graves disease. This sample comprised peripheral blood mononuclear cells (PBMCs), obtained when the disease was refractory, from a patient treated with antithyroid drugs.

As DNA, the CDR3 is TGTGCCAGCACGACAGGGGAAAGGCAGCCCCAGCATTTT. It codes for CASTTGERQPQHF. The chain is built from TRBV2 and TRBJ1-5; 8 bases fit TRBD1. Per the germline V gene, CDR1 is SNHLY and CDR2 is FYNNEI. The CDR3 totals 13 residues. The J segment lost 7 bases and the V segment lost 7 bases, leaving 6 bases of the junction unmatched.